The rows below give T cell receptor beta chains drawn from one sample of a study of OX40 agonist ivuxolimab in advanced cancers. Assay used: immunoSEQ multiplex PCR; TCRdb lists only in-frame clones, some missing. The repertoire has around 84,000 clones, about 81% of them found once; the top ten carry roughly 6.6%. The sequencing used CD4+ or CD8+ T cells sorted from blood, collected in a trial of the OX40 agonist ivuxolimab. The receptors originated from an adult with an advanced solid tumor such as melanoma, head and neck, liver or kidney cancer. Both conserved end residues are part of each CDR3. A D gene is named only where the DNA matches it firmly.

j_gene: TRBJ2-1
d_gene: TRBD2
v_gene: TRBV11-3
CDR3aa: CASSLDGLAGGYNEQFF

j_gene: TRBJ2-7
d_gene: NA
v_gene: TRBV5-5
CDR3aa: CASSLWGYEQYF

j_gene: TRBJ1-5
d_gene: TRBD1
v_gene: TRBV6-1
CDR3aa: CASSEKSGTGFQPQHF

j_gene: TRBJ1-6
d_gene: NA
v_gene: TRBV6-5
CDR3aa: CASSYLDSPLHF

j_gene: TRBJ2-5
d_gene: NA
v_gene: TRBV5-8
CDR3aa: CASSLDPRETQYF

j_gene: TRBJ2-7
d_gene: TRBD2
v_gene: TRBV7-2
CDR3aa: CASSLWGAGVGEQYF

j_gene: TRBJ2-7
d_gene: NA
v_gene: TRBV5-8
CDR3aa: CASSRVGAPFSYEQYF

j_gene: TRBJ1-6
d_gene: NA
v_gene: TRBV11-2
CDR3aa: CASSNPTDLSSYNSPLHF

j_gene: TRBJ2-3
d_gene: TRBD2
v_gene: TRBV4-1
CDR3aa: CASSQTERGGSDTQYF

j_gene: TRBJ1-3
d_gene: NA
v_gene: TRBV6-1
CDR3aa: CASSEGVSGSGNTIYF

j_gene: TRBJ2-2
d_gene: TRBD1
v_gene: TRBV14
CDR3aa: CASSQRGQGASYTGELFF

j_gene: TRBJ1-6
d_gene: TRBD1
v_gene: TRBV6-4
CDR3aa: CASRGTGNSPLHF

j_gene: TRBJ2-1
d_gene: NA
v_gene: TRBV7-6
CDR3aa: CASSETLSSYNEQFF

j_gene: TRBJ2-7
d_gene: TRBD1
v_gene: TRBV4-1
CDR3aa: CASSPRDRSLEQYF

j_gene: TRBJ1-4
d_gene: TRBD1
v_gene: TRBV19
CDR3aa: CASSIGQGSIEKLFF

j_gene: TRBJ1-5
d_gene: NA
v_gene: TRBV27
CDR3aa: CASSLSFQGSQPQHF

j_gene: TRBJ2-7
d_gene: NA
v_gene: TRBV7-8
CDR3aa: CASSRQGSYEQYF

j_gene: TRBJ2-5
d_gene: NA
v_gene: TRBV7-9
CDR3aa: CASSKLGGELETQYF

j_gene: NA
d_gene: NA
v_gene: TRBV19
CDR3aa: CASSIGGAGPYEQYF

j_gene: TRBJ1-4
d_gene: NA
v_gene: TRBV15
CDR3aa: CATSTPGTAREKLFF

j_gene: TRBJ1-5
d_gene: NA
v_gene: TRBV15
CDR3aa: CATADSGDQPQHF